A selection of T cell receptor beta chains follows, all from one sample in a study of Ad26.COV2.S vaccination and SARS-CoV-2 variants. Measured with immunoSEQ multiplex PCR; TCRdb has only the in-frame clones, and not every one. The sample contains 350,000 to 500,000 clones, approximately 92% of which appear only once. Sequencing used peripheral blood, obtained in a trial of Ad26.COV2.S vaccine versus placebo. These receptors all come from a person aged 18-60 years who received the Ad26.COV2.S COVID-19 vaccine or a placebo. Each CDR3 is given with its conserved first and last residue. A D gene is named only where the DNA matches it firmly. A clone size is listed for some rows: how often the clone was seen (once, few, many), or a class if it is expanded.

CDR3 DNA	CDR3 protein	J gene	D gene	clone size	V gene
TGTGCCAGCAGCTTATCTAGCGGGAAAGTGTACAATGAGCAGTTCTTC	CASSLSSGKVYNEQFF	TRBJ2-1	TRBD2	NA	TRBV7-2
TGTGCCAGCAGCCAGGGACAGGGGTCGTTTAACTATGGCTACACCTTC	CASSQGQGSFNYGYTF	TRBJ1-2	TRBD1	NA	TRBV9
TGCGCCAGCAGCCAAGACGGACGGACCTACAATGAGCAGTTCTTC	CASSQDGRTYNEQFF	TRBJ2-1	NA	once	TRBV4-3
TGCAGCGTTGGACTAGCGCCCAACAATGAGCAGTTCTTC	CSVGLAPNNEQFF	TRBJ2-1	TRBD2	NA	TRBV29-1
TGTGCCAGCAGCTTAGGGCTTATGCAAGAGACCCAGTACTTC	CASSLGLMQETQYF	TRBJ2-5	NA	NA	TRBV7-2
TGTGCCAGCAGCTTGGGACTAGCGGGAGGGCGTTCTGAGCAGTTCTTC	CASSLGLAGGRSEQFF	TRBJ2-1	TRBD2	NA	TRBV13
TGTGCCAGCAGCCGGACTAGCGGGACTACAGATACGCAGTATTTT	CASSRTSGTTDTQYF	TRBJ2-3	TRBD2	NA	TRBV5-6
TGTGCCAGCAGCCTAGAGGGGCCGGCGCGGGAAAAACTGTTTTTT	CASSLEGPAREKLFF	TRBJ1-4	NA	NA	TRBV28
TGTGCCAGCAGCGTAGATACAGGGGAAGGCTACACCTTC	CASSVDTGEGYTF	TRBJ1-2	TRBD1	NA	TRBV9
TGTGCCAGCAGTGAATATGGTGAACAGGGCAGGGGAAAACTGTTTTTT	CASSEYGEQGRGKLFF	TRBJ1-4	NA	NA	TRBV25-1
TGTGCCAGCAGCTCACTGGACAGGCTGCCGTTCTTC	CASSSLDRLPFF	TRBJ2-1	TRBD1	NA	TRBV7-2
TGTGCCAGCAGCTTATTCGAGGCACTTGAAGCTTTCTTT	CASSLFEALEAFF	TRBJ1-1	NA	NA	TRBV7-2
TGTGCCAGCAGCTCCCGGGACGACACAGATACGCAGTATTTT	CASSSRDDTDTQYF	TRBJ2-3	NA	NA	TRBV13
TGTGCCAGCAGTCTACAGGTCTACGAGCAGTACTTC	CASSLQVYEQYF	TRBJ2-7	NA	NA	TRBV6-2/TRBV6-3
TGTGCCAGCAGCTCCAGCGGACGGGGTTCGCCTGAAGCTTTCTTT	CASSSSGRGSPEAFF	TRBJ1-1	NA	NA	TRBV7-2
TGTGCCAGCAGTTTGGCTAGCACCTTTTACGAGCAGTACTTC	CASSLASTFYEQYF	TRBJ2-7	NA	NA	TRBV27
TGTGCCAGCAGCGCTAGGCCGACAGATACGCAGTATTTT	CASSARPTDTQYF	TRBJ2-3	NA	NA	TRBV13
TGTGCCAGCAGCTCCTACCCTGGGGCCAACGTCCTGACTTTC	CASSSYPGANVLTF	TRBJ2-6	NA	NA	TRBV7-2
TGTGCCAGCAGTTACTTCGGACTAGCGGACAATGAGCAGTTCTTC	CASSYFGLADNEQFF	TRBJ2-1	TRBD2	NA	TRBV6-5
TGTGCCAGCAGTGTTGGCAGGGACTCTGAAGCTTTCTTT	CASSVGRDSEAFF	TRBJ1-1	NA	once	TRBV2
TGTGCCAGCAGCTTGGTGGCTTACAATGAGCAGTTCTTC	CASSLVAYNEQFF	TRBJ2-1	NA	NA	TRBV5-6
TGTGCCAGCAGCTCTAGCGTCCCGTCCTACAATGAGCAGTTCTTC	CASSSSVPSYNEQFF	TRBJ2-1	NA	NA	TRBV27
TGCGCCAGCAGCTTTACGGAGACTAGCAGACACACAGATACGCAGTATTTT	CASSFTETSRHTDTQYF	TRBJ2-3	TRBD2	NA	TRBV5-1
TGTGCCAGCAGCCCCGGGGCGAACCAGCCCCAGCATTTT	CASSPGANQPQHF	TRBJ1-5	NA	NA	TRBV6-2/TRBV6-3
TGTGCCAGCAGTCCCGGGTTATCAGTAGGCGAGCAGTACTTC	CASSPGLSVGEQYF	TRBJ2-7	NA	NA	TRBV9
TGTGCCAGCAGCTCTCCCCTGGGCCCCACCACCGGGGAGCTGTTTTTT	CASSSPLGPTTGELFF	TRBJ2-2	NA	few	TRBV7-9
TGTGCCAGCAGTTCATACAGGGAGGGCCAGTTCTTC	CASSSYREGQFF	TRBJ2-1	NA	NA	TRBV6-2/TRBV6-3
TGTGCCAGCAGCCTCAACAATGAGCAGTTCTTC	CASSLNNEQFF	TRBJ2-1	NA	NA	TRBV28
TGTGCCAGCAGCTCTCCCTACGAGCAGTACTTC	CASSSPYEQYF	TRBJ2-7	NA	NA	TRBV5-4
TGTGCCAGCTCACCAATCCGACAGGCGGGGCCGGGCATCTCAGATACGCAGTATTTT	CASSPIRQAGPGISDTQYF	TRBJ2-3	NA	NA	TRBV18
TGTGCCAGTAGTATTAGTTCACCCTATGCCTACGAGCAGTACTTC	CASSISSPYAYEQYF	TRBJ2-7	NA	NA	TRBV19
TGTGCCAGCTCACCCCGAACCGGGACAGGAGGCTACACCTTC	CASSPRTGTGGYTF	TRBJ1-2	TRBD1	NA	TRBV18
TGTGCCAGCAGCGTAGAGACAGGGGGCTTCTATGGCTACACCTTC	CASSVETGGFYGYTF	TRBJ1-2	TRBD1	NA	TRBV9
TGTGCCAGCTACCGTAGCGGGAGGAGTACCGGGGAGCTGTTTTTT	CASYRSGRSTGELFF	TRBJ2-2	TRBD2	NA	TRBV18
TGTGCCAGCAGCCTGTGGGCGGGAGGGAAGTACGAGCAGTACTTC	CASSLWAGGKYEQYF	TRBJ2-7	TRBD2	NA	TRBV5-4
TGTGCCAGCAGTTACTCCTCGAAGTCCTCTGCGCCGTACTCTGGGGCCAACGTCCTGACTTTC	CASSYSSKSSAPYSGANVLTF	TRBJ2-6	NA	NA	TRBV6-2/TRBV6-3
TGTGCCAGCAGGCCACTCGTTGCGGGAAACCTCTACGAGCAGTACTTC	CASRPLVAGNLYEQYF	TRBJ2-7	NA	NA	TRBV28
TGTGCCAGCTCACCATTGGATACCAACTATGGCTACACCTTC	CASSPLDTNYGYTF	TRBJ1-2	NA	NA	TRBV18
TGTGCCAGCAGCGTCGACAGGGCTGGAAACACCATATATTTT	CASSVDRAGNTIYF	TRBJ1-3	TRBD1	once	TRBV9
TGTGCCAGCTCACCCACGTTCTTCAACACTGAAGCTTTCTTT	CASSPTFFNTEAFF	TRBJ1-1	NA	NA	TRBV18
TGCAGTGCTAGTGACGGGGGAATGGGCTACGAGCAGTACTTC	CSASDGGMGYEQYF	TRBJ2-7	NA	NA	TRBV20-1
TGCAGCGCCGCGGACAGGGCTAACACTGAAGCTTTCTTT	CSAADRANTEAFF	TRBJ1-1	TRBD1	NA	TRBV29-1
TGCGCCAGCAGCTTGTCGGGACTAGCGGGAGATGGGAATGAGCAGTTCTTC	CASSLSGLAGDGNEQFF	TRBJ2-1	TRBD2	NA	TRBV5-1
TGTGCTAGTGGTTTGTCCGGGACAGCCGTTTACAATGAGCAGTTCTTC	CASGLSGTAVYNEQFF	TRBJ2-1	TRBD1	NA	TRBV12-5
TGTGCCACCAGTGACCGAGCGCGACAGGGCAATCAGCCCCAGCATTTT	CATSDRARQGNQPQHF	TRBJ1-5	NA	NA	TRBV24-1
TGCGCCAGCAGCGTAGCGGGTGGGTTTTACGAGCAGTACTTC	CASSVAGGFYEQYF	TRBJ2-7	TRBD2	NA	TRBV4-1
TGTGCCAGCACCCCCGGGACACCAGGCCATGGCTACACCTTC	CASTPGTPGHGYTF	TRBJ1-2	NA	NA	TRBV7-2
TGTGCCAGCAGCGTAGCTCAAGGATTTCCCTCCTACAATGAGCAGTTCTTC	CASSVAQGFPSYNEQFF	TRBJ2-1	NA	NA	TRBV9
TGTGCCAGTAGTATAGACGTCCCGGGACAGGGTCCCATCTATGGCTACACCTTC	CASSIDVPGQGPIYGYTF	TRBJ1-2	TRBD1	NA	TRBV19
TGTGCCAGCAGCTCGAATGGACAGGCGCAAGAGACCCAGTACTTC	CASSSNGQAQETQYF	TRBJ2-5	TRBD1	NA	TRBV5-5
TGTGCCAGCTCACCATCTAACACGGGGAGAAACACCATATATTTT	CASSPSNTGRNTIYF	TRBJ1-3	NA	NA	TRBV18
TGTGCCAGCAGTTTTAATATCGGGGAGCTGTTTTTT	CASSFNIGELFF	TRBJ2-2	NA	NA	TRBV12-3/TRBV12-4
TGTGCCAGCAGTGATTCGCCTAGCGGGATCTACGAGCAGTACTTC	CASSDSPSGIYEQYF	TRBJ2-7	TRBD2	NA	TRBV6-4